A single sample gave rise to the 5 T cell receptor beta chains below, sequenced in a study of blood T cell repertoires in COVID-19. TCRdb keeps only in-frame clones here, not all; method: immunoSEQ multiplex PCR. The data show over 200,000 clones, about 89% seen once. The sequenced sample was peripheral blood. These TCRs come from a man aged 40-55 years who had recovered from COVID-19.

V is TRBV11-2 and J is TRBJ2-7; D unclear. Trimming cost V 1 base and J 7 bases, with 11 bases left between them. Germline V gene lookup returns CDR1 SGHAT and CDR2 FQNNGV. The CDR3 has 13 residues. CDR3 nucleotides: TGTGCCAGCAGCTTAGTGCCGGTCTGGGAGCAGTACTTC. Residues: CASSLVPVWEQYF. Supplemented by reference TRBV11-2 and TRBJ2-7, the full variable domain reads EAGVAQSPRYKIIEKRQSVAFWCNPISGHATLYWYQQILGQGPKLLIQFQNNGVVDDSQLPKDRFSAERLKGVDSTLKIQPAKLEDSAVYLCASSLVPVWEQYFGPGTRLTVT.

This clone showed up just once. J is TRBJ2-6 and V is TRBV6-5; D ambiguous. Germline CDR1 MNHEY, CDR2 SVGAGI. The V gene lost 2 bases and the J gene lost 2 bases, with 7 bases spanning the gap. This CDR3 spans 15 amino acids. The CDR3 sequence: CASSYLRAGANVLTF. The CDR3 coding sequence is TGTGCCAGCAGTTACCTCCGCGCTGGGGCCAACGTCCTGACTTTC.

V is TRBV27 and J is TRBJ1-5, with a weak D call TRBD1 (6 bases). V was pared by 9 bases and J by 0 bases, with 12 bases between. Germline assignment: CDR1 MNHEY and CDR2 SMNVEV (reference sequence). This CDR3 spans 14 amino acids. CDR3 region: CASAHRDSNQPQHF. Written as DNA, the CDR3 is TGTGCCAGTGCCCACAGGGATAGCAATCAGCCCCAGCATTTT.

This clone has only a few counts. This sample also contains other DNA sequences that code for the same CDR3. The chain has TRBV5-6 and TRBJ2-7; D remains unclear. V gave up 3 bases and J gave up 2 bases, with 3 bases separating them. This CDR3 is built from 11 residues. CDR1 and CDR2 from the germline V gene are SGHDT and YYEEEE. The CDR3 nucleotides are TGTGCCAGCAGCTCGGCCTACGAGCAGTACTTC. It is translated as CASSSAYEQYF.

This CDR3 reads CASSSGVWEEKLFF. CDR3 bases: TGCGCCAGCAGTTCCGGGGTGTGGGAGGAAAAACTGTTTTTT. The chain has TRBV5-1 and TRBJ1-4; D unclear. The germline V gene has CDR1 SGHRS and CDR2 YFSETQ. Trimming took off 5 bases at V and 8 bases at J, with 16 bases between the two ends. This CDR3 contains 14 residues.